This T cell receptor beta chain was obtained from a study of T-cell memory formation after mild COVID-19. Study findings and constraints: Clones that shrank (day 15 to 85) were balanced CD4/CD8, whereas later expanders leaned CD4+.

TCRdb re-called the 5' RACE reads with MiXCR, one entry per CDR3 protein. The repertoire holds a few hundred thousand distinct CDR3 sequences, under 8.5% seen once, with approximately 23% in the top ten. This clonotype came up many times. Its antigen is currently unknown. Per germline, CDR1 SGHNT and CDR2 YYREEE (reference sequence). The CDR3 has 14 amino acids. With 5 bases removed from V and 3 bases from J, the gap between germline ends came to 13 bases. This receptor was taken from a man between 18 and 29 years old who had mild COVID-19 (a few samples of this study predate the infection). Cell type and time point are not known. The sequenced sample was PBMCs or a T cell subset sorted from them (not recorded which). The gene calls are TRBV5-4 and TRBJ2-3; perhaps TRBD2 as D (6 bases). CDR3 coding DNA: TGTGCCAGCAGTCTCGGGCGGGGTACAGATACGCAGTATTTT. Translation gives CASSLGRGTDTQYF.